The T cell receptor (beta chain) described here comes from a study of beta chain features in type 1 diabetes. This clone has a count of ten or more. Reverse transcribing all isolated RNA meant expressed TCRB transcripts were sequenced. Here immunoSEQ multiplex PCR was the method, and the copy in TCRdb shows in-frame clones only, minus some. Of 300,000 or so clones in the sample, 7.5% to 9% were seen once. The TCR originated in a woman aged 18-29 years in good health. Sequences were obtained from central memory CD4+ T cells from blood.

The CDR3 DNA follows: TGCGCCAGCAGCCCCCACAGGGGGTCCGGGGAGCTGTTTTTT. Its translation is CASSPHRGSGELFF. The chain has TRBV4-3 and TRBJ2-2; 8 positions agree with TRBD1. CDR1 and CDR2 (germline): LGHNA, YSLEER. The CDR3 has 14 residues. The V and J ends lost 4 bases and 6 bases, in that order; junction bases with no gene match: 4.